The 5 T cell receptor beta chains listed next were all sequenced from one sample in a study of vaccination and CD4 T cells after COVID-19. The Oncomine TCR Beta short-read assay generated sequence data from the DNA of cultured CD4+ T cells. TCRdb passed the PCR reads through MiXCR, listing each CDR3 protein once. The data hold about 18,000 distinct CDR3 sequences, with around four fifths observed a single time. This sample's treatment: roughly 10-day PBMC culture with coronavirus spike peptide pools or control peptides (ViraFEST assay). Their antigens remain unidentified. Sequences were derived from CD4+ T cells from blood, cultured in vitro, sampled after SARS-CoV-2 vaccination. These receptors originate from a human donor who received a COVID-19 vaccine.

The chain couples TRBV19 to TRBJ1-2; D is ambiguous. The CDR3 length is 11 residues. CDR1 LNHDA and CDR2 SQIVND come from the germline V gene (reference sequence). The germline V and J ends were trimmed by 10 bases and 3 bases, with 9 bases remaining between them. CDR3 nucleotides: TGTGCCACCCTGAGGGACTATGGCTACACCTTC. The encoded protein is CATLRDYGYTF.

The chain employs TRBV12-3 or TRBV12-4 and TRBJ1-1; D is unclear. This CDR3 has 16 residues. Trimming took 1 base from V and 1 from J, leaving 13 bases between them. CDR3 loop: CASSLDLGQGNTEAFF. The CDR3 DNA sequence: TGTGCCAGCAGTTTAGATTTAGGGCAAGGGAACACTGAAGCTTTCTTT.

The V and J genes are TRBV6-5 and TRBJ1-3; a weak D match, TRBD1 (6 bases). The ends were cut back, 0 bases at V and 0 bases at J, with 6 bases in the middle. This CDR3 region has 15 residues. The germline V gene encodes CDR1 MNHEY and CDR2 SVGAGI. CDR3 DNA sequence: TGTGCCAGCAGTTACTCCAGGGGCTCTGGAAACACCATATATTTT. This sequence encodes CASSYSRGSGNTIYF.

The chain carries TRBV21-1 and TRBJ2-5; the DNA was not used to check the table's D call, TRBD1. TRBV21-1 corresponds to a pseudogene. The CDR3 loop spans 16 amino acids. The CDR3 DNA reads TGTGCCAGCAGCGCAGTTGCGTCAGGGGGCGCCGAGACCCAGTACTTC. Translating gives CASSAVASGGAETQYF.

The gene calls are TRBV29-1 and TRBJ1-2; no reliable D call. The V gene's germline CDR1 is SQVTM and CDR2 ANQGSEA. There are 14 residues in the CDR3. Trimming stripped 7 bases from V and 3 bases from J, with 18 bases between. The DNA of the CDR3 is TGCAGCGCCGCCCCCCGTGGCTGGGACTATGGCTACACCTTC. Its protein is CSAAPRGWDYGYTF.